Included here is one T cell receptor beta chain sequence, with context. Antigen: not known. The data were obtained in a study of PD-1 blockade in classical Hodgkin lymphoma. Every patient experienced relapse after autologous stem cell transplantation, and brentuximab vedotin exposure varied. Best responses were complete response, partial response or progressive disease. Regarding the study as a whole: CD4+ TCR diversity climbed significantly by C4D1, unlike CD8+ TCR diversity.

Assay used: immunoSEQ multiplex PCR; TCRdb lists only in-frame clones, some missing. The table lists about 20,000 clones, nearly 75% of them singletons, with roughly a quarter in the top ten. This clonotype was obtained from a human donor with classical Hodgkin lymphoma. The specimen comprised peripheral blood mononuclear cells (PBMCs), sampled before the second cycle of nivolumab.

The chain's CDR3 is CAISRGEGGYTF. The DNA for the CDR3 is TGTGCCATCTCCAGGGGCGAAGGTGGCTACACCTTC. The chain carries TRBV6-1 and TRBJ1-2; possibly TRBD1 for D (6 bases). CDR1 is MNHNS and CDR2 is SASEGT in the germline V gene. V lost 10 bases and J lost 7, with 16 bases in between. This CDR3 has 12 residues.